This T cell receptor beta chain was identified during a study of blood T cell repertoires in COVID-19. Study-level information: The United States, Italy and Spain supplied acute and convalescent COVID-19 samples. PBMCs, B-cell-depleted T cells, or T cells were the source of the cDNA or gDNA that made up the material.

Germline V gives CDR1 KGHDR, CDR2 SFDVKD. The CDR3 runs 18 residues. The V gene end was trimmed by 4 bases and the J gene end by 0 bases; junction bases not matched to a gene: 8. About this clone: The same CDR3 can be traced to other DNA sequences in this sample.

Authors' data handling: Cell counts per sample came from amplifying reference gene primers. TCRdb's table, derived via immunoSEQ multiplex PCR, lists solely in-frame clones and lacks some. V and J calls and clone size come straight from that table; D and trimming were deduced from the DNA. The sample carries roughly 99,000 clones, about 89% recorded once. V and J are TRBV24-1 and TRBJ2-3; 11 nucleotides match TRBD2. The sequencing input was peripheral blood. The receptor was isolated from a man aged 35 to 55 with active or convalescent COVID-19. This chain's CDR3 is CATSDTTGTSGSTDTQYF. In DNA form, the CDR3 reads TGTGCCACCAGTGACACAACCGGGACTAGCGGTAGCACAGATACGCAGTATTTT.